The 30 T cell receptor beta chains below all came from one sample that was sequenced in a study of blood T cell repertoires in COVID-19. Profiled with immunoSEQ multiplex PCR; TCRdb holds only in-frame clones, not every one. The repertoire holds over 200,000 clones, with 80% to 90% as singletons. Input material: PBMCs or T cells enriched from blood (not recorded which). These receptors were collected from a woman aged 50 to 65 in a cohort exposed to, infected with or recovered from COVID-19 (not recorded which).

The chain joins TRBV4-3 to TRBJ2-3, with D uncertain. Germline-derived CDR1 and CDR2 are LGHNA and YSLEER. The ends were cut back, 4 bases at V and 2 bases at J, with 19 bases in the middle. The CDR3 contains 17 residues. The CDR3 DNA reads as TGCGCCAGCAGCCCCATGAGCAACTCGCATTACACAGATACGCAGTATTTT. It is translated as CASSPMSNSHYTDTQYF.

This chain links TRBV28 with TRBJ1-2; 9 bases fit TRBD1. V gave up 5 bases and J gave up 0 bases; unmatched junction bases: 10. This CDR3 region has 17 residues. Germline V gene data show CDR1 as MDHEN and CDR2 as SYDVKM. As DNA, the CDR3 is TGTGCCAGCAGTCGCTCCACAGGGGGCGGAACTAACTATGGCTACACCTTC. This encodes CASSRSTGGGTNYGYTF.

In its sample, this clone was seen many times. The V and J genes are TRBV7-9 and TRBJ2-7; D not resolved. The germline V and J ends were trimmed by 5 bases and 6 bases, with 11 bases remaining between them. In germline, CDR1 is SEHNR, CDR2 FQNEAQ (reference sequence). CDR3 size: 12 residues. The CDR3 loop reads CASSIALTEQYF. The CDR3 DNA follows: TGTGCCAGCAGCATTGCCCTAACCGAGCAGTACTTC.

The V and J genes are TRBV5-1 and TRBJ1-6, with D unclear. V lost 1 base and J lost 9, with 14 bases in between. The CDR3 loop spans 15 amino acids. Germline loops: CDR1 SGHRS, CDR2 YFSETQ. The chain's CDR3 is CASSLSGPGSSPLHF. The CDR3 DNA reads TGCGCCAGCAGCTTGAGTGGGCCAGGAAGTTCACCCCTCCACTTT.

J is TRBJ2-7 and V is TRBV7-6; no definite D call. The V end was cut by 2 bases, the J end by 4 bases, with 12 bases between. Germline V gene lookup returns CDR1 SGHVS and CDR2 FNYEAQ. The CDR3 has 14 amino acids. This chain's CDR3 is CASSLTNVGYEQYF. In DNA, the CDR3 is TGTGCCAGCAGCTTAACTAACGTCGGTTACGAGCAGTACTTC.

This clone was found once. The chain joins TRBV6-5 to TRBJ1-2; D is unclear. Germline V gives CDR1 MNHEY, CDR2 SVGAGI. There are 13 residues in the CDR3. V gave up 4 bases and J gave up 1 base, with 7 bases separating them. The CDR3, as DNA: TGTGCCAGCAGTTTCAGATTTAACTATGGCTACACCTTC. Translating it yields CASSFRFNYGYTF.

This clone was observed a single time. The J gene is TRBJ2-2, the V gene TRBV10-1; perhaps TRBD2 as D (6 bases). CDR3 length: 14 residues. The germline V and J ends were trimmed by 5 bases and 3 bases, with 10 bases remaining between them. Germline V gene lookup returns CDR1 WNHNN and CDR2 SYGVQD (reference sequence). The CDR3 nucleotides read TGCGCCAGCAGTAGTCGGAGGGACACCGGGGAGCTGTTTTTT. Its protein is CASSSRRDTGELFF.

The DNA of the CDR3 is TGTGCCAGCAGTGACGGGGGTAATGAGCAGTTCTTC. This sequence encodes CASSDGGNEQFF. The V and J genes are TRBV2 and TRBJ2-1, with a possible D match to TRBD2 (6 bases). The germline V gene has CDR1 SNHLY and CDR2 FYNNEI. This CDR3 comprises 12 residues. Trimming cost V 3 bases and J 7 bases, with 7 bases left between them.

The chain links TRBV18 to TRBJ2-7; perhaps TRBD1 as D (5 bases). Per the germline V gene, CDR1 is KGHSH and CDR2 is LQKENI. Between the trimmed V and J ends, which lost 8 bases and 3 bases, there was a span of 8 bases. The CDR3 runs to 11 residues. The CDR3 protein is CASTQGYEQYF. The CDR3 bases are TGTGCCAGCACCCAGGGCTACGAGCAGTACTTC.

The V and J genes are TRBV11-2 and TRBJ2-1; TRBD1 might be the D (6 bases). The germline V and J ends were trimmed by 5 bases and 2 bases, with 16 bases remaining between them. The germline gives CDR1 SGHAT, CDR2 FQNNGV. The CDR3 totals 16 residues. The CDR3 is CASSRYRERPYNEQFF. Here the CDR3 DNA reads TGTGCCAGCAGCCGATACAGGGAAAGGCCCTACAATGAGCAGTTCTTC.

In its sample, this clone was seen once. The chain is built from TRBV5-4 and TRBJ1-1; perhaps TRBD1 as D (5 bases). CDR3 length equals 16 residues. The V end lost 0 bases, the J end lost 4 bases, and 16 bases lay between the germline ends. Germline CDR1 SGHNT, CDR2 YYREEE (reference sequence). CDR3 in DNA: TGTGCCAGCAGCTTGGCCCCCCAGGGTGCATCCACTGAAGCTTTCTTT. Protein sequence: CASSLAPQGASTEAFF.

The chain links TRBV7-3 to TRBJ2-7, with D maybe TRBD2 (5 bases). The CDR3 has 13 amino acids. Germline V gene sequence: CDR1 SGHTA, CDR2 FQGTGA. Trimming pared 4 bases from V and 1 base from J, leaving 8 bases between. CDR3 DNA sequence: TGTGCCAGCAGCTACGGGGTTTCCTACGAGCAGTACTTC. Its translation is CASSYGVSYEQYF. The full variable domain, with the rest looked up from reference TRBV7-3 and TRBJ2-7, is GAGVSQTPSNKVTEKGKYVELRCDPISGHTALYWYRQSLGQGPEFLIYFQGTGAADDSGLPNDRFFAVRPEGSVSTLKIQRTERGDSAVYLCASSYGVSYEQYFGPGTRLTVT.

The chain couples TRBV7-9 to TRBJ2-2; 10 nucleotides line up with TRBD1. Trimming at V came to 3 bases and at J to 4 bases, leaving 11 bases not matched to a gene. The CDR3 runs 18 residues. Germline values: CDR1 SEHNR, CDR2 FQNEAQ (reference sequence). The CDR3 reads CASSLGQGLTSSTGELFF. The DNA of the CDR3 is TGTGCCAGCAGCTTGGGACAGGGGTTAACATCAAGCACCGGGGAGCTGTTTTTT.

V usage is TRBV10-1 and J usage is TRBJ1-1; 11 nucleotides line up with TRBD1. The V segment lost 5 bases and the J segment 3 bases; nucleotides outside the gene matches: 5. Germline CDR1 WNHNN, CDR2 SYGVQD (reference sequence). The CDR3 is 15 amino acids. The CDR3 nucleotides read TGCGCCAGCAGTCAGGACAGGGGGCTTGACACTGAAGCTTTCTTT. Translation gives CASSQDRGLDTEAFF.

V gene TRBV7-9 combines with J gene TRBJ1-4; 7 bases are a match to TRBD1. V trimming: 5 bases; J trimming: 4 bases; junction bases outside the gene matches: 10. Germline-derived CDR1 and CDR2 are SEHNR and FQNEAQ (reference sequence). The length of the CDR3 is 16 residues. The CDR3 protein is CASSHGQVDLNEKLFF. The CDR3, as DNA: TGTGCCAGCAGCCATGGACAGGTCGACCTTAATGAAAAACTGTTTTTT.

The chain has TRBV6-4 and TRBJ2-3; TRBD2 agrees at 9 bases. This CDR3 contains 16 residues. V dropped 2 bases and J dropped 3; count of bases not matched to a gene: 6. Germline-derived CDR1 and CDR2 are MRHNA and SNTAGT. This CDR3 reads CASSDGQRGETDTQYF. The CDR3 DNA sequence: TGTGCCAGCAGTGACGGTCAGCGGGGGGAAACAGATACGCAGTATTTT.

The chain is built from TRBV2 and TRBJ1-1, with D maybe TRBD1 (6 bases). In germline, CDR1 is SNHLY, CDR2 FYNNEI. This CDR3 spans 16 amino acids. Trimming cost V 4 bases and J 0 bases, with 15 bases left between them. Here the CDR3 DNA reads TGTGCCAGCAGTGGCGACAGGCAAGAAATGAACACTGAAGCTTTCTTT. Translated, it gives CASSGDRQEMNTEAFF.

This clone was observed a few times. The chain combines TRBV2 with TRBJ2-7, with a weak D call TRBD2 (5 bases). V lost 3 bases to trimming and J lost 7 bases, with 19 bases between them. This CDR3 contains 15 residues. CDR1 and CDR2 from the germline V gene are SNHLY and FYNNEI. This chain's CDR3 is CASSEWEIPGGEQYF. CDR3 bases: TGTGCCAGCAGTGAGTGGGAAATACCCGGCGGGGAGCAGTACTTC.

The chain uses TRBV9 and TRBJ1-2; D not resolved. CDR3 length equals 14 residues. V was pared by 4 bases and J by 2 bases, with 12 bases between. The V gene's germline CDR1 is SGDLS and CDR2 YYNGEE. The CDR3 is CASSSGLGNYGYTF. CDR3 nucleotides: TGTGCCAGCAGCTCAGGACTGGGGAACTATGGCTACACCTTC. Variable domain in full (rest from reference TRBV9 and TRBJ1-2): DSGVTQTPKHLITATGQRVTLRCSPRSGDLSVYWYQQSLDQGLQFLIQYYNGEERAKGNILERFSAQQFPDLHSELNLSSLELGDSALYFCASSSGLGNYGYTFGSGTRLTVV.

This clone came up once. The chain is built from TRBV10-1 and TRBJ2-3, with 7 bases aligning to TRBD1. With V trimmed by 0 bases and J by 1 base, 4 bases remained unmatched. The germline CDR1 and CDR2 sequences are WNHNN and SYGVQD (reference sequence). The CDR3 contains 16 residues. The CDR3 protein is CASSESIGGRTDTQYF. The CDR3 region has the DNA TGCGCCAGCAGTGAGTCGATAGGGGGCCGCACAGATACGCAGTATTTT.

The table lists this clone with a count of one. The CDR3 region is CASSFNLAANTGELFF. The CDR3 DNA reads as TGTGCCAGCAGCTTTAATTTGGCAGCGAACACCGGGGAGCTGTTTTTT. The chain is built from TRBV7-2 and TRBJ2-2; D not certain. V was clipped by 3 bases and J by 0 bases, with 11 bases between them. CDR1 is SGHTA and CDR2 is FQGNSA in the germline V gene. This CDR3 is built from 16 residues.

V usage is TRBV7-2 and J usage is TRBJ2-1, with TRBD2 identical over 11 bases. The germline gives CDR1 SGHTA, CDR2 FQGNSA. The ends lost 1 base at V and 7 bases at J; junction bases unmatched: 3. This CDR3 has 15 residues. The CDR3 loop reads CASSLVPSGGNEQFF. CDR3 nucleotide sequence: TGTGCCAGCAGCTTAGTCCCTAGCGGGGGGAATGAGCAGTTCTTC.

This clone was counted a few times. V and J are TRBV2 and TRBJ1-1; no firm D call. Trimming took off 4 bases at V and 10 bases at J, with 13 bases between the two ends. This CDR3 spans 12 amino acids. CDR1 SNHLY and CDR2 FYNNEI come from the germline V gene. The CDR3 DNA reads TGTGCCAGCAGTGGGGCAATCCGGGGAGCTTTCTTT. It translates to CASSGAIRGAFF.

This chain connects TRBV5-5 to TRBJ1-5; D remains unclear. V lost 0 bases and J 0 bases, leaving 4 bases between the germline ends. This CDR3 is 14 amino acids long. In germline, CDR1 is SGHKS, CDR2 YYEKEE (reference sequence). The CDR3 protein is CASSLGASNQPQHF. The CDR3 nucleotides read TGTGCCAGCAGCTTGGGGGCTAGCAATCAGCCCCAGCATTTT.

This clone is a singleton in its sample. V usage is TRBV2 and J usage is TRBJ2-3; TRBD2 aligns across 11 bases. CDR1 and CDR2 from the germline V gene are SNHLY and FYNNEI. Trimming removed 8 bases from V and 7 bases from J; junction bases left unmatched: 2. CDR3 length: 12 amino acids. This chain's CDR3 is CASRLAGNTQYF. CDR3 nucleotides: TGTGCCAGCCGACTAGCGGGAAATACGCAGTATTTT.

This chain uses TRBV12-3 or TRBV12-4 with TRBJ1-5; D is unresolved. The CDR3 contains 13 residues. V was cut by 6 bases and J by 5 bases, with 11 bases left in between. CDR3 region: CASSQRSDQPQHF. CDR3 nucleotides: TGTGCCAGCAGCCAGAGGAGCGATCAGCCCCAGCATTTT.

The gene calls are TRBV7-3 and TRBJ1-2; D possibly corresponds to TRBD1 (5 bases). Trimming pared 2 bases from V and 5 bases from J, leaving 9 bases between. Germline V gives CDR1 SGHTA, CDR2 FQGTGA. The CDR3 is 13 residues long. The DNA of the CDR3 is TGTGCCAGCAGCTTAGACAGAGCTTATGGCTACACCTTC. This gives the protein CASSLDRAYGYTF.

The chain combines TRBV5-1 with TRBJ2-2; 9 bases match TRBD1. The ends lost 4 bases at V and 6 bases at J; junction bases unmatched: 4. Germline V gene sequence: CDR1 SGHRS, CDR2 YFSETQ. CDR3 size: 14 residues. In DNA, the CDR3 is TGCGCCAGCAGCGGACAGGGGATCGCCGGGGAGCTGTTTTTT. Its translation: CASSGQGIAGELFF.

The chain couples TRBV6-5 to TRBJ1-3; a possible D gene is TRBD1 (5 bases). Trimming pared 2 bases from V and 4 bases from J, leaving 12 bases between. The CDR3 is 15 residues long. Germline CDR1 MNHEY, CDR2 SVGAGI. The chain's CDR3 is CASSYGDFWGNTIYF. CDR3 nucleotides: TGTGCCAGCAGTTACGGGGACTTTTGGGGAAACACCATATATTTT.

The chain carries TRBV4-1 and TRBJ1-5; 8 nucleotides agree with TRBD1. In germline, CDR1 is MGHRA, CDR2 YSYEKL. There are 14 residues in the CDR3. Losses at the gene ends were 5 bases for V and 5 bases for J; bases not matched to a gene: 5. The CDR3 sequence is CASSTDRDYQPQHF. In nucleotides, the CDR3 is TGCGCCAGCAGCACGGACAGGGACTATCAGCCCCAGCATTTT.